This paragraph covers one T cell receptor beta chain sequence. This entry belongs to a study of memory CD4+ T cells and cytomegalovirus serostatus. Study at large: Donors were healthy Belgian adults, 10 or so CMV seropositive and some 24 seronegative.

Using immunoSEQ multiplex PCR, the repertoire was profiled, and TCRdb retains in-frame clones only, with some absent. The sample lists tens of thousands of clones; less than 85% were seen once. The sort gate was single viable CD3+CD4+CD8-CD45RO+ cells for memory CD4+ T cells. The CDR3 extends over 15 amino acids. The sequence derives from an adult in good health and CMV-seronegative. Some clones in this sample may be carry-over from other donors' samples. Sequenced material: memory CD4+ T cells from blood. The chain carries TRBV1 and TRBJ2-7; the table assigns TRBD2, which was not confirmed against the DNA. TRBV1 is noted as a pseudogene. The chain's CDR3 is CTSSQVAGDTYEQYF. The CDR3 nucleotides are TGCACCAGCAGCCAAGTAGCGGGGGACACCTACGAGCAGTACTTC.